One and the same sample provided the 20 T cell receptor beta chains below, sequenced in a study of T cell repertoires in cytomegalovirus infection. TCRdb passed the reads through MiXCR, listing each CDR3 protein once. The sample includes about 360,000 distinct CDR3 sequences, about a sixth of them seen just once. Sequenced sample: PBMCs. Receptors were obtained from a human donor in good health (CMV status not recorded). Some clones in this sample may be carry-over from other donors' samples.

The CDR3 region is CASSFWGDTEAFF. For the CDR3, the DNA is TGTGCCAGCAGTTTTTGGGGGGACACTGAAGCTTTCTTT. This chain connects TRBV27 to TRBJ1-1, with D tentatively TRBD1 (5 bases). Between the trimmed V and J ends, which lost 3 bases and 3 bases, there was a span of 8 bases. Germline values: CDR1 MNHEY, CDR2 SMNVEV (reference sequence). The CDR3 spans 13 residues.

The chain has TRBV7-7 and TRBJ2-1, with D maybe TRBD2 (6 bases). V shed 4 bases and J shed 15 bases, with 19 bases lying between them. CDR1 and CDR2 (germline): SSHAT, FNYEAQ (reference sequence). CDR3 size: 13 residues. CDR3 amino acids: CASSSHRGGRLFF. CDR3 in DNA: TGTGCCAGCAGCTCCCACCGAGGAGGGAGGCTGTTCTTC.

The table lists this clonotype with many counts. The rearrangement links TRBV7-2 to TRBJ2-1, with 9 bases that match TRBD2. The trim removed 6 bases at V and 8 bases at J, leaving 17 bases unmatched. The CDR3 sequence is 17 residues long. Looked up from germline, CDR1 is SGHTA and CDR2 is FQGNSA. CDR3 protein: CASRGSGGRASLYEQFF. The CDR3 region has the DNA TGTGCCAGCAGGGGGAGTGGCGGGAGGGCCAGCCTCTATGAGCAGTTCTTC.

The chain recombines TRBV15 with TRBJ2-5, with TRBD1 matching 9 bases. The CDR3 covers 18 residues. Germline V gene lookup returns CDR1 LNHNV and CDR2 YYDKDF (reference sequence). After removal of 0 bases from V and 2 bases from J, the junction contained 10 bases not matched to a gene. The CDR3 coding sequence is TGTGCCACCAGCAGAGATCCTCCCGGACAGGGGCGGCAAGAGACCCAGTACTTC. Translating gives CATSRDPPGQGRQETQYF.

There are a few counts of this clonotype. The chain links TRBV4-1 to TRBJ2-7, with 10 bases that match TRBD2. V was clipped by 5 bases and J by 6 bases; unmatched bases: 10. The germline V gene has CDR1 MGHRA and CDR2 YSYEKL. The CDR3 is 15 residues long. The CDR3 nucleotides read TGCGCCAGCAGCGACCTACTAGCGGGATCCAGCGAGCAGTACTTC. This encodes CASSDLLAGSSEQYF.

In its sample, this clonotype was seen many times. The chain combines TRBV7-2 with TRBJ1-6, with D maybe TRBD1 (6 bases). Trimming shortened V by 5 bases and J by 2 bases, and 10 bases separated the two germline ends. Germline loops: CDR1 SGHTA, CDR2 FQGNSA. The CDR3 runs to 15 residues. This CDR3 is CASSITGTYNSPLHF. CDR3 nucleotides: TGTGCCAGCAGCATAACAGGGACCTATAATTCACCCCTCCACTTT.

The chain joins TRBV7-3 to TRBJ1-1; D is unclear. Germline V gene sequence: CDR1 SGHTA, CDR2 FQGTGA. Trimming took off 5 bases at V and 6 bases at J, with 13 bases between the two ends. This CDR3 has 13 residues. CDR3 in DNA: TGTGCCAGCAGCCCCCTTCCCCGGTCTGAAGCTTTCTTT. It yields the protein CASSPLPRSEAFF. Complete variable domain (other parts from reference TRBV7-3 and TRBJ1-1): GAGVSQTPSNKVTEKGKYVELRCDPISGHTALYWYRQSLGQGPEFLIYFQGTGAADDSGLPNDRFFAVRPEGSVSTLKIQRTERGDSAVYLCASSPLPRSEAFFGQGTRLTVV.

The V and J genes are TRBV7-8 and TRBJ1-1; D uncertain. CDR3 length equals 15 residues. V was clipped by 1 base and J by 6 bases, with 15 bases between them. The V gene's germline CDR1 is SGHVS and CDR2 FQNEAQ. CDR3 in DNA: TGTGCCAGCAGCTTAGAGCCCGACCCCCGCGCTGAAGCTTTCTTT. It translates to CASSLEPDPRAEAFF.

This sequence joins TRBV19 and TRBJ1-1; the D is unclear. Germline loops: CDR1 LNHDA, CDR2 SQIVND (reference sequence). The CDR3 spans 12 residues. V was clipped by 6 bases and J by 1 base, with 6 bases between them. CDR3 DNA: TGTGCCAGTAGGGGAAGGAACACTGAAGCTTTCTTT. Its protein is CASRGRNTEAFF.

The chain has TRBV6-1 and TRBJ1-1; 8 bases are shared with TRBD1. After removal of 5 bases from V and 4 bases from J, the junction contained 9 bases not matched to a gene. This CDR3 region has 15 residues. CDR1 MNHNS and CDR2 SASEGT come from the germline V gene. The CDR3 sequence: CASSREITGGTEAFF. The DNA of the CDR3 is TGTGCCAGCAGTCGCGAAATAACAGGGGGCACTGAAGCTTTCTTT.

The chain recombines TRBV20-1 with TRBJ2-7; 11 bases line up with TRBD2. Trimming removed 0 bases from V and 5 bases from J; junction bases left unmatched: 6. The V gene's germline CDR1 is DFQATT and CDR2 SNEGSKA (reference sequence). The CDR3 has 15 amino acids. CDR3 in amino acids: CSAREELAGDHEQYF. CDR3 bases: TGCAGTGCTAGAGAGGAACTAGCGGGAGACCACGAGCAGTACTTC.

This clonotype has just a few counts. V gene TRBV19 combines with J gene TRBJ1-1, with D hard to call. The CDR3 has 13 amino acids. Germline CDR1 and CDR2: LNHDA and SQIVND (reference sequence). Trimming stripped 8 bases from V and 0 bases from J, with 10 bases between. CDR3 sequence reads: CASGKTLNTEAFF. In DNA, the CDR3 is TGTGCCAGTGGGAAGACCCTGAACACTGAAGCTTTCTTT.

Many counts were recorded for this clonotype. The V and J genes are TRBV7-2 and TRBJ2-1; tentative D call: TRBD2 (6 bases). V lost 0 bases to trimming and J lost 4 bases, with 10 bases between them. The CDR3 loop spans 15 amino acids. Germline CDR1 SGHTA, CDR2 FQGNSA. CDR3 region: CASSLASGEYNEQFF. For the CDR3, the DNA is TGTGCCAGCAGCTTAGCTAGCGGCGAATACAATGAGCAGTTCTTC. The variable domain in full, with the rest retrieved from reference TRBV7-2 and TRBJ2-1, is GAGVSQSPSNKVTEKGKDVELRCDPISGHTALYWYRQSLGQGLEFLIYFQGNSAPDKSGLPSDRFSAERTGGSVSTLTIQRTQQEDSAVYLCASSLASGEYNEQFFGPGTRLTVL.

Only a few counts were recorded for this clonotype. The chain carries TRBV6-1 and TRBJ2-7; perhaps TRBD1 as D (6 bases). Looked up from germline, CDR1 is MNHNS and CDR2 is SASEGT. The CDR3 runs 14 residues. Trimming pared 7 bases from V and 2 bases from J, leaving 15 bases between. The CDR3 DNA sequence: TGTGCCAGCAACGCCTGGCAGGGGACCTACGAGCAGTACTTC. This codes for CASNAWQGTYEQYF.

The chain employs TRBV30 and TRBJ1-2, with no clear D. CDR3 size: 15 residues. Trimming took 2 bases from V and 2 from J, leaving 15 bases between them. Germline-derived CDR1 and CDR2 are GTSNPN and SVGIG (reference sequence). The CDR3, as DNA: TGTGCCTGGAGTATACTCCGGGGTTCAAACTATGGCTACACCTTC. Translated, it gives CAWSILRGSNYGYTF.

The table lists this clonotype with many counts. This rearrangement joins TRBV5-1 to TRBJ1-2, with D possibly TRBD1 on 5 matching bases. The CDR3 has 14 amino acids. Germline V gene sequence: CDR1 SGHRS, CDR2 YFSETQ. Trimming stripped 0 bases from V and 2 bases from J, with 8 bases between. The CDR3 nucleotides read TGCGCCAGCAGCTTGGCCAGGGAAAACTATGGCTACACCTTC. It translates to CASSLARENYGYTF. The full variable domain, completed using reference TRBV5-1 and TRBJ1-2, is KAGVTQTPRYLIKTRGQQVTLSCSPISGHRSVSWYQQTPGQGLQFLFEYFSETQRNKGNFPGRFSGRQFSNSRSEMNVSTLELGDSALYLCASSLARENYGYTFGSGTRLTVV.

This sequence joins TRBV2 and TRBJ2-1, with 11 bases lining up with TRBD1. This CDR3 is built from 13 residues. Germline CDR1 reads SNHLY; CDR2 reads FYNNEI. V lost 6 bases, J lost 9 bases, and 4 bases stayed unmatched. The DNA of the CDR3 is TGTGCCAGCAGCGGACAGGGGGCTGGTGAGCAGTTCTTC. Translation gives CASSGQGAGEQFF.

A word on this clonotype: At one end, the junction sequence differs from germline, possibly due to a read error. V is TRBV7-2 and J is TRBJ2-1; 8 bases agree with TRBD2. CDR3 length equals 14 residues. Germline CDR1 is SGHTA and CDR2 is FQGNSA. The CDR3 region has the DNA TGTGTCAGCAAAATAGCGGGAATCTCTGATGAGCAGTTCTTC. As protein: CVSKIAGISDEQFF.

V and J are TRBV28 and TRBJ2-2, with TRBD1 matching over 10 bases. The CDR3 loop spans 17 amino acids. With 4 bases clipped from V and 4 bases from J, the junction kept 9 bases outside the gene matches. Looked up from germline, CDR1 is MDHEN and CDR2 is SYDVKM. CDR3 bases: TGTGCCAGCAGTTCCTTCCGGGACAGGGGAGGCACCGGGGAGCTGTTTTTT. Protein product: CASSSFRDRGGTGELFF.

This chain links TRBV15 with TRBJ1-2; D is ambiguous. The CDR3 runs 15 residues. Between the trimmed V and J ends, which lost 0 bases and 4 bases, there was a span of 12 bases. Germline CDR1 LNHNV, CDR2 YYDKDF (reference sequence). CDR3 DNA: TGTGCCACCAGCAGAGATGCTCCCCCAGCCTATGGCTACACCTTC. Amino acid sequence: CATSRDAPPAYGYTF.